Following are 15 T cell receptor beta chains from one sample sequenced in a study of blood T cell repertoires in COVID-19. Some clones are missing from TCRdb's copy, which holds only in-frame ones; the method was immunoSEQ multiplex PCR. Found here are approximately 94,000 clones, around nine tenths of them singletons; the top ten hold about 5%. Sequencing used peripheral blood. The receptors come from a woman older than 75 with active COVID-19.

The chain joins TRBV28 to TRBJ2-5; TRBD1 matches 8 bases. The CDR3 extends over 15 amino acids. The ends lost 5 bases at V and 5 bases at J; junction bases unmatched: 10. The germline V gene has CDR1 MDHEN and CDR2 SYDVKM. This CDR3 reads CASSQPGGAEETQYF. CDR3 sequence (DNA): TGTGCCAGCAGTCAACCAGGGGGCGCAGAGGAGACCCAGTACTTC.

V is TRBV6-2 or TRBV6-3 and J is TRBJ2-4; 10 bases agree with TRBD2. V lost 6 bases, J lost 6 bases, and 8 bases stayed unmatched. The germline V gene has CDR1 MNHEY and CDR2 SVGEGT. The CDR3 consists of 15 residues. The CDR3 nucleotides are TGTGCCAGCAGCCCCGACCGGACTAGCGGAAACATTCAGTACTTC. It translates to CASSPDRTSGNIQYF.

This rearrangement joins TRBV7-2 to TRBJ2-5; 8 positions agree with TRBD2. Germline CDR1 and CDR2: SGHTA and FQGNSA. With V trimmed by 4 bases and J by 3 bases, 7 bases remained unmatched. The length of the CDR3 is 15 residues. CDR3 nucleotide sequence: TGTGCCAGCAGCTCCTATGCGGGGGGCGAAGAGACCCAGTACTTC. Translated, it gives CASSSYAGGEETQYF.

This clone has a single count. The chain employs TRBV18 and TRBJ2-1; 12 bases agree with TRBD2. Looked up from germline, CDR1 is KGHSH and CDR2 is LQKENI. Trimming cost V 3 bases and J 11 bases; bases outside gene matches: 8. The CDR3 is 15 residues long. The CDR3 is CASSPLAGGSDKQFF. CDR3 bases: TGTGCCAGCTCACCCCTAGCGGGAGGGAGTGATAAGCAGTTCTTC.

V is TRBV6-2 or TRBV6-3 and J is TRBJ2-7, with 7 nucleotides matching TRBD2. V was clipped by 6 bases and J by 4 bases; unmatched bases: 18. Germline CDR1 MNHEY, CDR2 SVGEGT. This CDR3 is built from 17 residues. CDR3 bases: TGTGCCAGCAGCCAACCCCTTTTCGGCGGGAGACGGTACGAGCAGTACTTC. Translating it yields CASSQPLFGGRRYEQYF.

The chain employs TRBV6-5 and TRBJ2-3; no firm D call. Trimming stripped 8 bases from V and 4 bases from J, with 13 bases between. This CDR3 has 13 amino acids. Germline CDR1 and CDR2: MNHEY and SVGAGI. CDR3 DNA sequence: TGTGCCAGCCGATTATACAGTGCAGATACGCAGTATTTT. Amino acids: CASRLYSADTQYF.

The genes are TRBV7-9 and TRBJ2-3; TRBD1 aligns across 8 bases. The germline V gene encodes CDR1 SEHNR and CDR2 FQNEAQ (reference sequence). The CDR3 spans 14 residues. J gave up 5 bases and V 3 bases, and 4 bases lay outside the gene matches. CDR3 loop: CASSFQGARDTQYF. The CDR3 DNA sequence: TGTGCCAGCAGCTTCCAGGGGGCAAGAGATACGCAGTATTTT.

This chain links TRBV7-2 with TRBJ2-3; 7 nucleotides line up with TRBD2. V trimming: 5 bases; J trimming: 10 bases; junction bases outside the gene matches: 6. The CDR3 runs 12 residues. Per the germline V gene, CDR1 is SGHTA and CDR2 is FQGNSA. The CDR3 reads CASSLDRGAQYF. The DNA of the CDR3 is TGTGCCAGCAGCCTCGACCGGGGGGCGCAGTATTTT.

This clone has a handful of counts. The rearrangement links TRBV7-2 to TRBJ2-1; no clear D gene. Germline V CDR1 and CDR2: SGHTA, FQGNSA. The CDR3 contains 13 residues. With 2 bases removed from V and 7 bases from J, the gap between germline ends came to 9 bases. CDR3 amino acids: CASSLSYLNEQFF. The CDR3 coding sequence is TGTGCCAGCAGCTTATCCTACCTTAATGAGCAGTTCTTC.

The J gene is TRBJ2-7, the V gene TRBV28; D unclear. V lost 1 base and J 2 bases, leaving 6 bases between the germline ends. The CDR3 runs to 13 residues. Per germline, CDR1 MDHEN and CDR2 SYDVKM. Here the CDR3 reads CASSLLEPYEQYF. The DNA of the CDR3 is TGTGCCAGCAGTTTATTAGAGCCCTACGAGCAGTACTTC.

The chain combines TRBV19 with TRBJ2-1; 7 bases line up with TRBD2. Germline V gene lookup returns CDR1 LNHDA and CDR2 SQIVND (reference sequence). J was trimmed by 4 bases and V by 8 bases; bases with no gene match: 26. There are 20 residues in the CDR3. CDR3 protein: CASSRRGRGITSASYNEQFF. Here the CDR3 DNA reads TGTGCCAGTTCAAGGCGAGGGAGGGGAATTACTAGCGCGAGTTACAATGAGCAGTTCTTC.

The chain combines TRBV6-6 with TRBJ2-5, with 9 bases that match TRBD1. The CDR3 totals 14 residues. Germline CDR1 is MNHNY and CDR2 is SVGAGI (reference sequence). Losses at the gene ends were 2 bases for V and 4 bases for J; bases not matched to a gene: 2. CDR3 residues: CASSYRGQGETQYF. The CDR3 region has the DNA TGTGCCAGCAGTTACAGGGGACAGGGAGAGACCCAGTACTTC.

This clone was counted a single time. V is TRBV9 and J is TRBJ2-5; no reliable D call. The CDR3 loop spans 13 amino acids. Between the trimmed V and J ends, which lost 9 bases and 5 bases, there was a span of 17 bases. Looked up from germline, CDR1 is SGDLS and CDR2 is YYNGEE. CDR3 amino acids: CATSPGAGETQYF. CDR3 sequence (DNA): TGTGCCACCAGTCCTGGAGCCGGGGAGACCCAGTACTTC.

CDR3 nucleotide sequence: TGTGCCAGCAGTGCCTCAACAGGGATAAGGGATCAGCCCCAGCATTTT. Translated: CASSASTGIRDQPQHF. This rearrangement joins TRBV6-2 or TRBV6-3 to TRBJ1-5, with a tentative D call TRBD1 (6 bases). CDR1 is MNHEY, CDR2 SVGEGT, per germline. V lost 5 bases, J lost 5 bases, and 19 bases lay in between. The CDR3 sequence is 16 residues long.

The chain combines TRBV14 with TRBJ1-1; 9 nucleotides agree with TRBD1. The CDR3 extends over 14 amino acids. The junction had 3 bases not matched to a gene; V was cut back by 2 bases and J by 5 bases. The V gene's germline CDR1 is SGHDN and CDR2 FVKESK. The CDR3 loop is CASSQYGTGTEAFF. The CDR3 DNA sequence: TGTGCCAGCAGCCAATACGGGACAGGGACTGAAGCTTTCTTT.